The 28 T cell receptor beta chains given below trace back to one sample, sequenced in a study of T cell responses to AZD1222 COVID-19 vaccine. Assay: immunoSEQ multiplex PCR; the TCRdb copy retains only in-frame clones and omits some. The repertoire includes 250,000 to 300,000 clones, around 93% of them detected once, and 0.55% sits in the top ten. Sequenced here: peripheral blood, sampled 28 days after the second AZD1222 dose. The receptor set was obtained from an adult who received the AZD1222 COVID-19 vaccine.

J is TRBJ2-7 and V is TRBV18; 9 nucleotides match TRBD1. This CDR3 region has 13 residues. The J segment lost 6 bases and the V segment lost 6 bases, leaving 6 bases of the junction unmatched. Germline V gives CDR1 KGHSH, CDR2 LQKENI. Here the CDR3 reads CASSPGTGPEQYF. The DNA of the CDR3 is TGTGCCAGCTCTCCCGGGACAGGGCCCGAGCAGTACTTC.

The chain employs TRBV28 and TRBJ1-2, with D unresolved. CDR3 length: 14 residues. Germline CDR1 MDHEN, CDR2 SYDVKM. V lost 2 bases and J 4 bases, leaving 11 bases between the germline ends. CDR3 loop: CASSLLPAAYGYTF. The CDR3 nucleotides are TGTGCCAGCAGTTTACTCCCGGCAGCCTATGGCTACACCTTC.

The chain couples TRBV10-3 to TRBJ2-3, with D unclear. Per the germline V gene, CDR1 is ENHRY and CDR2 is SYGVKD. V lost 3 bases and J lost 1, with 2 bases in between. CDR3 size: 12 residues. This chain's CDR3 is CAISDGTDTQYF. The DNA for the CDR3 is TGTGCCATCAGTGACGGCACAGATACGCAGTATTTT.

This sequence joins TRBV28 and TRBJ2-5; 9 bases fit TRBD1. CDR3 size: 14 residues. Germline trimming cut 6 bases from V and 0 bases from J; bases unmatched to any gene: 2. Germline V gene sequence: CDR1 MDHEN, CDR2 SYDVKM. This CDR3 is CASRGDRDQETQYF. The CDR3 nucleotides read TGTGCCAGCAGGGGGGACAGGGACCAAGAGACCCAGTACTTC.

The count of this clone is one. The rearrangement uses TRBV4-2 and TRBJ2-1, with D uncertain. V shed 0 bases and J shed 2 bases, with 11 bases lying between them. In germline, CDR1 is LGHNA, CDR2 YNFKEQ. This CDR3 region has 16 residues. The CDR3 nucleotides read TGTGCCAGCAGCCAAGAACCCGGAGACCCCTACAATGAGCAGTTCTTC. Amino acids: CASSQEPGDPYNEQFF.

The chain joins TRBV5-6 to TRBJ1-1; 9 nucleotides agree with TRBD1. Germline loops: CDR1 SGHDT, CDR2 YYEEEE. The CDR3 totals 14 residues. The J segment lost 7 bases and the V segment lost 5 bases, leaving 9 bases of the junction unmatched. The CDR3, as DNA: TGTGCCAGCAGATCCGGGACAGGGACAATTGAAGCTTTCTTT. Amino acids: CASRSGTGTIEAFF.

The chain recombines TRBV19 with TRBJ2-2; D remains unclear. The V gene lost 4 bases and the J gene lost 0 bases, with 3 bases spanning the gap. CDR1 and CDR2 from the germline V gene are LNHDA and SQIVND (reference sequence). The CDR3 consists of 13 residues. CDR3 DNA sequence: TGTGCCAGTAGTAACACGAACACCGGGGAGCTGTTTTTT. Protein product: CASSNTNTGELFF.

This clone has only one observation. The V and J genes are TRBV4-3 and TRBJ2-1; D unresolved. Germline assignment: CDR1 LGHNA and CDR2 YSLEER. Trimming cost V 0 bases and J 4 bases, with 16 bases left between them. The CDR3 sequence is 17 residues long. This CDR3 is CASSQDPPGNRYNEQFF. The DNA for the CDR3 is TGCGCCAGCAGCCAAGACCCCCCCGGAAACCGATACAATGAGCAGTTCTTC.

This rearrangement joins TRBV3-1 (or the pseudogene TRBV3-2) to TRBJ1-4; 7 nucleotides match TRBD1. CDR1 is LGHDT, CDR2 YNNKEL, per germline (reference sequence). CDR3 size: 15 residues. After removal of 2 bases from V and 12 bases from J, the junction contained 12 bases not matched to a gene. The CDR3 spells CASSQTGTATKELFF. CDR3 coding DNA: TGTGCCAGCAGCCAAACTGGGACAGCTACTAAGGAACTGTTTTTT.

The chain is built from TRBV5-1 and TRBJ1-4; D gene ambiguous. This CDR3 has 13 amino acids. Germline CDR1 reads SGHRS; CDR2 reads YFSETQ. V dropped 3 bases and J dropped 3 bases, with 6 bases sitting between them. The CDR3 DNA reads TGCGCCAGCAGCTACAGCCCTAATGAAAAACTGTTTTTT. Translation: CASSYSPNEKLFF.

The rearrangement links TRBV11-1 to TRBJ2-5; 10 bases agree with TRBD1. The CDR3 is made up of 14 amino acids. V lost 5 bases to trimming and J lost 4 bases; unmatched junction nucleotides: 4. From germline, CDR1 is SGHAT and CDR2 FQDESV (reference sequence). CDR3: CASSTGTGAETQYF. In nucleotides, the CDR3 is TGTGCCAGCAGCACCGGGACAGGGGCAGAGACCCAGTACTTC.

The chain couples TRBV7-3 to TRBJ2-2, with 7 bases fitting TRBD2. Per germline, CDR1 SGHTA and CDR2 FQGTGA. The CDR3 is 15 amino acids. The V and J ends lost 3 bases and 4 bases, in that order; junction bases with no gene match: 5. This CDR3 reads CASSFGGIPTGELFF. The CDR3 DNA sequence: TGTGCCAGCAGCTTCGGGGGGATTCCCACCGGGGAGCTGTTTTTT. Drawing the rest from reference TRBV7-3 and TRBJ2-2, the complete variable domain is GAGVSQTPSNKVTEKGKYVELRCDPISGHTALYWYRQSLGQGPEFLIYFQGTGAADDSGLPNDRFFAVRPEGSVSTLKIQRTERGDSAVYLCASSFGGIPTGELFFGEGSRLTVL.

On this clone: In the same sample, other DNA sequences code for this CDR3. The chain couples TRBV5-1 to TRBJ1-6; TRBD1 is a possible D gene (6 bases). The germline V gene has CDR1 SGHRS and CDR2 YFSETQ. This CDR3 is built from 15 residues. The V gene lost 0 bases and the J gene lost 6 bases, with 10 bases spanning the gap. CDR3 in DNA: TGCGCCAGCAGCTTGGAGGGACAAGGTAATTCACCCCTCCACTTT. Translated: CASSLEGQGNSPLHF.

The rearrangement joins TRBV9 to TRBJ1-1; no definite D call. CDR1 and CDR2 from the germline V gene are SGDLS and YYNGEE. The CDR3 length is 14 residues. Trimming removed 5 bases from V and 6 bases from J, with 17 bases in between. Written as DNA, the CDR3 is TGTGCCAGCAGTGCAACAAGCCAGGTCGCTGAAGCTTTCTTT. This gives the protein CASSATSQVAEAFF.

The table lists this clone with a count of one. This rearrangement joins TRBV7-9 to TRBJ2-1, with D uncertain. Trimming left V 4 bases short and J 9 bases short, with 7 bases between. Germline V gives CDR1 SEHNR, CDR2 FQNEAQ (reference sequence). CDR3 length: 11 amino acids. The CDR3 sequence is CASSSVGEQFF. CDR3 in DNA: TGTGCCAGCAGCTCGGTGGGTGAGCAGTTCTTC. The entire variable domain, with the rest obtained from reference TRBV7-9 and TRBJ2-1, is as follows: DTGVSQNPRHKITKRGQNVTFRCDPISEHNRLYWYRQTLGQGPEFLTYFQNEAQLEKSRLLSDRFSAERPKGSFSTLEIQRTEQGDSAMYLCASSSVGEQFFGPGTRLTVL.

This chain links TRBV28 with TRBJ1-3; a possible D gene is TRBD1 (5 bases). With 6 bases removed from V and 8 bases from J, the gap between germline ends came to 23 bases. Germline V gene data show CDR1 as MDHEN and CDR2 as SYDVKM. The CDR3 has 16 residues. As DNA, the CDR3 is TGTGCCAGCAGACGTCCTACTGGGACGGCCCGGGACACCATATATTTT. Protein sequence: CASRRPTGTARDTIYF. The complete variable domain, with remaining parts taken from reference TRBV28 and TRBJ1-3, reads DVKVTQSSRYLVKRTGEKVFLECVQDMDHENMFWYRQDPGLGLRLIYFSYDVKMKEKGDIPEGYSVSREKKERFSLILESASTNQTSMYLCASRRPTGTARDTIYFGEGSWLTVV.

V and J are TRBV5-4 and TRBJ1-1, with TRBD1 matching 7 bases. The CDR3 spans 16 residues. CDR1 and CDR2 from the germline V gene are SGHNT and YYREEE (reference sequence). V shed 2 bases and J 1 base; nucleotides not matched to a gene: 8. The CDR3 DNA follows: TGTGCCAGCAGCTTTGGAGGGGGCGCAGGGAACACTGAAGCTTTCTTT. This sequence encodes CASSFGGGAGNTEAFF.

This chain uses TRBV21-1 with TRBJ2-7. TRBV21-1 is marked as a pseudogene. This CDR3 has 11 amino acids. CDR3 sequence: CASSKNYEQYF. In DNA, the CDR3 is TGTGCCAGCAGCAAAAACTACGAGCAGTACTTC.

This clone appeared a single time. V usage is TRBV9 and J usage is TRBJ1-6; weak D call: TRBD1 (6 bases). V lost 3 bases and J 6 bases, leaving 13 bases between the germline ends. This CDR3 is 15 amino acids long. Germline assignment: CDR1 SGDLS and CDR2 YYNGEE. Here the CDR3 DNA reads TGTGCCAGCAGCGCCTTGGACAGTTTTAATTCACCCCTCCACTTT. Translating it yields CASSALDSFNSPLHF.

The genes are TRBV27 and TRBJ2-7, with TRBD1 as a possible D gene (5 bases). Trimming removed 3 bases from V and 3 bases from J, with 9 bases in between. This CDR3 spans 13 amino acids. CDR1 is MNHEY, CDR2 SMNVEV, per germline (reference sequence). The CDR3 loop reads CASSFRVGYEQYF. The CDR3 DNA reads TGTGCCAGCAGTTTCAGGGTCGGCTACGAGCAGTACTTC.

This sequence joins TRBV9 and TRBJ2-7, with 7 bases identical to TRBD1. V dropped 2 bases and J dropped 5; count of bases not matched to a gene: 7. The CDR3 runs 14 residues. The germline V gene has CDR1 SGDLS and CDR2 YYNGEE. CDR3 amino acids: CASSVSTGYHEQYF. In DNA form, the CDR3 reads TGTGCCAGCAGCGTCTCGACAGGGTACCACGAGCAGTACTTC.

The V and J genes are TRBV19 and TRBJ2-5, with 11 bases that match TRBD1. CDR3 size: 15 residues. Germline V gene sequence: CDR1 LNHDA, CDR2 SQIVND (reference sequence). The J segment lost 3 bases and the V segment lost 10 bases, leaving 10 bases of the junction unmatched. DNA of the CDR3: TGTGCCACCTCTCGGACAGGGGGCGAAAAAGAGACCCAGTACTTC. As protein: CATSRTGGEKETQYF.

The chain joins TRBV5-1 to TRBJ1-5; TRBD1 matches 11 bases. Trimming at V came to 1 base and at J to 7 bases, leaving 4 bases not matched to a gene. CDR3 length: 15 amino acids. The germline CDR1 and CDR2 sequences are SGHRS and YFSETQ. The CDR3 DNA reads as TGCGCCAGCAGCTTGCACGGGACAGGGGGACAGCCCCAGCATTTT. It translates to CASSLHGTGGQPQHF.

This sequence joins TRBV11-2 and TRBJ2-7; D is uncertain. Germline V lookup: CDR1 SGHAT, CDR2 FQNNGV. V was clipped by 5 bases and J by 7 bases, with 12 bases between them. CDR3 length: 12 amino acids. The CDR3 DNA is TGTGCCAGCAGCCCCCTCTCGGCTGAGCAGTACTTC. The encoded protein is CASSPLSAEQYF. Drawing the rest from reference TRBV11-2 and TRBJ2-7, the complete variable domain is EAGVAQSPRYKIIEKRQSVAFWCNPISGHATLYWYQQILGQGPKLLIQFQNNGVVDDSQLPKDRFSAERLKGVDSTLKIQPAKLEDSAVYLCASSPLSAEQYFGPGTRLTVT.

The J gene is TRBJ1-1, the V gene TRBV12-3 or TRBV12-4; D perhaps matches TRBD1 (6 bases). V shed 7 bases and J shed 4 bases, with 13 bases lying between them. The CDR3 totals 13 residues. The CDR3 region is CASTKGGGTEAFF. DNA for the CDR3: TGTGCCAGCACCAAGGGGGGGGGCACTGAAGCTTTCTTT.

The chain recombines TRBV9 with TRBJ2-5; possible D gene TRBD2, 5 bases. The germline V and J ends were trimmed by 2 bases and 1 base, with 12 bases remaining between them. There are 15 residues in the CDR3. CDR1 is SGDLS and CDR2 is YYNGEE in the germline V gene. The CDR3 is CASSVLAVIQETQYF. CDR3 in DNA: TGTGCCAGCAGCGTTCTAGCCGTTATCCAAGAGACCCAGTACTTC.

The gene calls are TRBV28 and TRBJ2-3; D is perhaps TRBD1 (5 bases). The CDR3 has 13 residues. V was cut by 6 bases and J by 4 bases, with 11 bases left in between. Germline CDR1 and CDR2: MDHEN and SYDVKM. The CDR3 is CASSRTIADTQYF. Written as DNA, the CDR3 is TGTGCCAGCAGCCGGACAATAGCAGATACGCAGTATTTT.

This CDR3 is CASRLQGVYSGELFF. The DNA of the CDR3 is TGTGCCAGCAGACTACAGGGGGTTTATTCCGGGGAGCTGTTTTTT. The J gene is TRBJ2-2, the V gene TRBV27, with 8 nucleotides matching TRBD1. Trimming cost V 6 bases and J 6 bases; bases outside gene matches: 9. The germline V gene encodes CDR1 MNHEY and CDR2 SMNVEV (reference sequence). This CDR3 has 15 amino acids.